The T cell receptor beta chain described here comes from a study of control samples from healthy donors and cancer patients. The protocol was immunoSEQ multiplex PCR, while the TCRdb copy is restricted to in-frame clones and leaves out a portion. This sample has fewer than 45,000 clones, with approximately 90% found just once. The CDR3 contains 13 residues. CDR1 and CDR2 (germline): SGHRS, YFSETQ. The V and J ends lost 5 bases and 0 bases respectively, with 6 bases between them. The specimen sequenced was PBMCs. The V gene is TRBV5-1, the J gene TRBJ1-5, with D uncertain. The sequence was obtained from a woman in her forties with head and neck cancer. The CDR3 nucleotides are TGCGCCAGCAGGTGGAATAGCAATCAGCCCCAGCATTTT. Its protein is CASRWNSNQPQHF.